The T cell receptor beta chain under discussion was sequenced for a study of human T cells and chemical hapten exposure. Looking at the study overall: Across the whole study, which lasted around 25 weeks, patients were given diphenylcyclopropenone on the scalp once a week. Study-level results: Among expanded TCRs, significantly more large CDR3 similarity clusters formed than among controls.

Turning to this clonotype: Its specificity is not known.

Looked up from germline, CDR1 is SGHTA and CDR2 is FQGNSA. The CDR3 has 18 amino acids. V dropped 5 bases and J dropped 0 bases, with 20 bases sitting between them. TCRdb redid the calling of the RACE reads with MiXCR, one entry per CDR3 protein. Counted here are about 350,000 distinct CDR3 sequences, around 5.5% occurring once; the ten biggest clones make up 7% to 10%. The time point was: pre-sensitization, week 0. Treatment denoted: therapeutic diphenylcyclopropenone sensitization with weekly scalp DPC. This sample comprised whole blood, obtained in connection with sensitization to the hapten diphenylcyclopropenone (DPC). The clonotype comes from a woman between 18 and 30 years old with alopecia areata. Some clones in this sample may be carry-over from other donors' samples. This rearrangement joins TRBV7-2 to TRBJ1-5; D remains ambiguous. The CDR3 nucleotides are TGTGCCAGCAGCCCCGCCCACCGTCGACCATATAGCAATCAGCCCCAGCATTTT. Translated: CASSPAHRRPYSNQPQHF.